This T cell receptor beta chain was sequenced in a study of T-cell reconstitution after alpha-beta-depleted transplantation in children. TCRbeta library preparation incorporated unique molecular identifiers. TCRdb redid the calling of the PCR reads with MiXCR, one entry per CDR3 protein. The data hold under 750,000 distinct CDR3 sequences, with roughly 23% observed a single time. Study-wide findings and caveats: Among T cells one year after transplant, newly produced cells accounted for most counts and diversity. Expanded graft clones numbering several hundred reportedly gave rise to alpha-beta T cells about two months after transplant.

This clonotype was observed a handful of times. Antigen unknown. Source: PBMCs, mostly from graft donor cells, taken 360 days after TCRalphabeta/CD19-depleted stem cell transplant. The clonotype was recovered from a boy under three years old who had a stem cell transplant for acute myeloid leukemia, so the T cells may come from the graft donor.

CDR3 DNA sequence: TGTGCCATCAGTGTTGACAGAAACCAAGAGACCCAGTACTTC. Translating gives CAISVDRNQETQYF. The rearrangement joins TRBV10-3 to TRBJ2-5; TRBD1 is a possible D gene (5 bases). The germline CDR1 and CDR2 sequences are ENHRY and SYGVKD. The CDR3 contains 14 residues. Trimming removed 4 bases at V and 0 bases at J, with 9 bases between.